The subject of this entry is one T cell receptor beta chain. The data were obtained in a study of control samples from healthy donors and cancer patients. The repertoire was sequenced with immunoSEQ multiplex PCR; TCRdb's copy has only in-frame clones and lacks some. This sample carries over 150,000 clones, about 93% of them seen once, and the ten largest clones take more than 1.1%. Specimen: blood. The receptor comes from a man aged 18 to 29 in good health.

The CDR3 region has the DNA TGTGCCAGTAGTTCGGACAGGCCCAATCAGCCCCAGCATTTT. It specifies CASSSDRPNQPQHF. The chain carries TRBV19 and TRBJ1-5; TRBD1 matches 7 bases. In germline, CDR1 is LNHDA, CDR2 SQIVND (reference sequence). The CDR3 is made up of 14 amino acids. V gave up 5 bases and J gave up 3 bases; unmatched junction bases: 4.